In its sample, the clone carrying this TCR beta chain was seen a few times. Its antigen is currently unknown. CDR3 length: 16 amino acids. V was shortened by 0 bases and J by 0 bases, with 10 bases between the two germline ends. The germline V gene encodes CDR1 SGHNT and CDR2 YYREEE (reference sequence). One heparinised draw of blood, averaging about 116 mL, came from each donor. Sorting of CD4+ naive, central memory, regulatory and stem cell-like memory cells was performed via CD45RO/CCR7/CD25/CD127/CD95/CD27. The sample comes from a study of beta chain features in type 1 diabetes. Broader study findings: Shortening that was moderate but significant affected the TCRB CDR3s of Type 1 diabetes patients in all four CD4+ subsets.

Every isolated RNA sample was fully reverse transcribed, so sequencing captured expressed TCRB transcripts. TCRdb's copy holds only in-frame clones and misses some; the assay was immunoSEQ multiplex PCR. This table holds roughly 300,000 clones, roughly 9% found once. This receptor was obtained from a man aged 25 to 40 with type 1 diabetes. The chain joins TRBV5-4 to TRBJ1-3; a weak D match, TRBD1 (5 bases). Sample: central memory CD4+ T cells from blood. Here the CDR3 DNA reads TGTGCCAGCAGCTTGGTGGGGGTAGACTCTGGAAACACCATATATTTT. This encodes CASSLVGVDSGNTIYF. Together with reference TRBV5-4 and TRBJ1-3, the CDR3 gives the full variable domain: ETGVTQSPTHLIKTRGQQVTLRCSSQSGHNTVSWYQQALGQGPQFIFQYYREEENGRGNFPPRFSGLQFPNYSSELNVNALELDDSALYLCASSLVGVDSGNTIYFGEGSWLTVV.